Presented here are 17 T cell receptor beta chains from one specimen sequenced in a study of T cell clonotyping in hematopoietic cell transplantation. Libraries were prepared by immunoSEQ multiplex PCR; TCRdb keeps only in-frame clonotypes and omits some of them. The repertoire includes over 10,000 clones, approximately 67% of them detected once, and approximately 15% sits in the top ten. The material sequenced was peripheral blood mononuclear cells, taken 180 days after allogeneic stem cell transplant. These receptors all stem from a male patient between 55 and 70 years old who had an allogeneic stem cell transplant from an unrelated donor, so the T cells may come from the graft donor. Some clones in this sample may be carry-over from other donors' samples.

The CDR3 coding sequence is TGTGCCAGCAGCTTGGAGGACCCGTACGAGCAGTACTTC. It translates to CASSLEDPYEQYF. The chain carries TRBV5-4 and TRBJ2-7; D is undetermined. CDR3 length: 13 amino acids. Germline V gives CDR1 SGHNT, CDR2 YYREEE (reference sequence). Trimming stripped 0 bases from V and 4 bases from J, with 8 bases between.

The rearrangement joins TRBV25-1 to TRBJ1-4; D remains ambiguous. Germline values: CDR1 MGHDK, CDR2 SYGVNS. This CDR3 is 15 amino acids long. Trimming took off 4 bases at V and 7 bases at J, with 16 bases between the two ends. This CDR3 reads CASSGIGIKGEKLFF. CDR3 coding DNA: TGTGCCAGCAGTGGTATCGGGATTAAGGGTGAAAAACTGTTTTTT. The whole variable domain, filled in from reference TRBV25-1 and TRBJ1-4, reads EADIYQTPRYLVIGTGKKITLECSQTMGHDKMYWYQQDPGMELHLIHYSYGVNSTEKGDLSSESTVSRIRTEHFPLTLESARPSHTSQYLCASSGIGIKGEKLFFGSGTQLSVL.

This clone is medium-sized within its sample. J is TRBJ1-1 and V is TRBV11-1; D possibly corresponds to TRBD1 (6 bases). Trimming removed 2 bases at V and 3 bases at J, with 10 bases between. Germline CDR1 SGHAT, CDR2 FQDESV (reference sequence). The CDR3 has 14 residues. The CDR3 DNA follows: TGTGCCAGCAGCTTAAGAAACAGGGACACTGAAGCTTTCTTT. Its translation is CASSLRNRDTEAFF.

This rearrangement joins TRBV28 to TRBJ2-7, with D tentatively TRBD2 (6 bases). The germline gives CDR1 MDHEN, CDR2 SYDVKM. Trimming shortened V by 3 bases and J by 3 bases, and 12 bases separated the two germline ends. The CDR3 is made up of 14 amino acids. Here the CDR3 DNA reads TGTGCCAGCAGTTTTGGAGGGGACCACTACGAGCAGTACTTC. Protein: CASSFGGDHYEQYF. Supplemented by reference TRBV28 and TRBJ2-7, the full variable domain reads DVKVTQSSRYLVKRTGEKVFLECVQDMDHENMFWYRQDPGLGLRLIYFSYDVKMKEKGDIPEGYSVSREKKERFSLILESASTNQTSMYLCASSFGGDHYEQYFGPGTRLTVT.

The gene calls are TRBV19 and TRBJ2-7, with 9 bases matching TRBD1. Germline V gives CDR1 LNHDA, CDR2 SQIVND (reference sequence). The CDR3 runs 14 residues. Trimming at V came to 5 bases and at J to 6 bases, leaving 8 bases not matched to a gene. This CDR3 is CASSVRDRVPEQYF. CDR3 in DNA: TGTGCCAGTAGTGTCCGGGACAGGGTCCCCGAGCAGTACTTC.

The chain links TRBV4-3 to TRBJ2-6; D may be TRBD1 (7 bases). The CDR3 is 18 amino acids. Trimming pared 4 bases from V and 4 bases from J, leaving 20 bases between. Germline values: CDR1 LGHNA, CDR2 YSLEER. The CDR3 DNA sequence: TGCGCCAGCAGCCCAGAGGTGCCAGGGGGGATAGGGGCCAACGTCCTGACTTTC. This sequence encodes CASSPEVPGGIGANVLTF.

The chain carries TRBV5-1 and TRBJ2-2; TRBD2 matches 11 bases. CDR3 length: 15 residues. Unmatched junction bases numbered 5, after V lost 4 bases and J lost 6 bases. In germline, CDR1 is SGHRS, CDR2 YFSETQ. CDR3 amino acids: CASSRLAGGAGELFF. CDR3 sequence (DNA): TGCGCCAGCAGCCGCCTAGCGGGGGGCGCCGGGGAGCTGTTTTTT.

This chain connects TRBV5-1 to TRBJ1-2; 7 bases fit TRBD1. Looked up from germline, CDR1 is SGHRS and CDR2 is YFSETQ. The CDR3 is made up of 14 amino acids. The J segment lost 4 bases and the V segment lost 0 bases, leaving 3 bases of the junction unmatched. This CDR3 is CASSLGQGPYGYTF. In nucleotides, the CDR3 is TGCGCCAGCAGCTTGGGACAGGGCCCCTATGGCTACACCTTC.

In DNA, the CDR3 is TGTGCCAGCAGTTACAGGAGCGAGCAGTACTTC. Encoded protein: CASSYRSEQYF. The chain carries TRBV6-5 and TRBJ2-7; D not certain. Trimming pared 2 bases from V and 6 bases from J, leaving 5 bases between. From germline, CDR1 is MNHEY and CDR2 SVGAGI. The CDR3 totals 11 residues.

This chain connects TRBV6-6 to TRBJ1-1; D may be TRBD1 (6 bases). CDR1 is MNHNY, CDR2 SVGAGI, per germline (reference sequence). V lost 5 bases and J 0 bases, leaving 13 bases between the germline ends. The CDR3 extends over 15 amino acids. CDR3 protein: CASSRGRGMNTEAFF. CDR3 nucleotides: TGTGCCAGCAGTAGGGGGAGGGGCATGAACACTGAAGCTTTCTTT.

The gene calls are TRBV6-5 and TRBJ2-7; 8 bases are a match to TRBD2. Germline loops: CDR1 MNHEY, CDR2 SVGAGI. This CDR3 is 11 amino acids long. V was pared by 0 bases and J by 11 bases, with 0 bases of the junction left unmatched. The CDR3 coding sequence is TGTGCCAGCAGTTACTCCGGGGGGGAGTACTTC. Translating gives CASSYSGGEYF.

This clone was seen once. The chain carries TRBV30 and TRBJ2-7; D might be TRBD1 (6 bases). The CDR3 loop spans 14 amino acids. The germline gives CDR1 GTSNPN, CDR2 SVGIG (reference sequence). V lost 0 bases, J lost 6 bases, and 15 bases lay in between. CDR3 coding DNA: TGTGCCTGGAGTGTAGGGGTCTTGGGGGCCGAGCAGTACTTC. Its protein is CAWSVGVLGAEQYF.

This chain joins TRBV25-1 and TRBJ1-2; the D gene is possibly TRBD1 (5 bases). Germline lookup yields CDR1 MGHDK and CDR2 SYGVNS. The V and J ends lost 2 bases and 1 base respectively, with 11 bases between them. CDR3 length: 15 residues. CDR3 in DNA: TGTGCCAGCAGTGAACAAGGGGAGGGTAACTATGGCTACACCTTC. Its protein product is CASSEQGEGNYGYTF.

V is TRBV30 and J is TRBJ1-5; a weak D match, TRBD1 (6 bases). V lost 0 bases and J lost 5, with 11 bases in between. The CDR3 is 14 residues long. Germline assignment: CDR1 GTSNPN and CDR2 SVGIG (reference sequence). The CDR3 DNA is TGTGCCTGGAGTGTAACAGGGACCCATCAGCCCCAGCATTTT. This codes for CAWSVTGTHQPQHF. The full variable domain, with the rest looked up from reference TRBV30 and TRBJ1-5, is SQTIHQWPATLVQPVGSPLSLECTVEGTSNPNLYWYRQAAGRGLQLLFYSVGIGQISSEVPQNLSASRPQDRQFILSSKKLLLSDSGFYLCAWSVTGTHQPQHFGDGTRLSIL.

This chain joins TRBV4-3 and TRBJ1-3, with 9 bases that match TRBD1. V was pared by 4 bases and J by 1 base, with 5 bases of the junction left unmatched. The V gene's germline CDR1 is LGHNA and CDR2 YSLEER. The CDR3 extends over 16 amino acids. For the CDR3, the DNA is TGCGCCAGCAGCCGGGGACAGGGCTCGTCTGGAAACACCATATATTTT. Its protein is CASSRGQGSSGNTIYF.

V usage is TRBV11-2 and J usage is TRBJ1-2; maybe TRBD1 (6 bases). CDR3 length: 15 amino acids. From germline, CDR1 is SGHAT and CDR2 FQNNGV. The germline V and J ends were trimmed by 2 bases and 6 bases, with 16 bases remaining between them. The CDR3 sequence: CASSLSLQGYDGYTF. CDR3 bases: TGTGCCAGCAGCTTAAGCCTTCAGGGGTACGATGGCTACACCTTC.

The chain uses TRBV30 and TRBJ2-5; D uncertain. Per germline, CDR1 GTSNPN and CDR2 SVGIG (reference sequence). The CDR3 is made up of 12 amino acids. V lost 0 bases and J lost 2, with 4 bases in between. The CDR3 sequence: CAWSVTQETQYF. Here the CDR3 DNA reads TGTGCCTGGAGTGTAACACAAGAGACCCAGTACTTC.